Sequencing of this T cell receptor beta chain was carried out in a study of shared clonotypes between healthy human individuals. In the case of this clone: This sequence may be a read error, since a much larger clone differs from it by one base. Within the sample, other DNA sequences also encode this same CDR3.

Trimming left V 0 bases short and J 5 bases short, with 5 bases between. The CDR3 spans 13 residues. The germline V gene encodes CDR1 SGHNT and CDR2 YYREEE (reference sequence). Generated by immunoSEQ multiplex PCR, the TCRdb table keeps only in-frame clones and is missing some. Here the sample spans around 450,000 clones, about four fifths being singletons. This sequence was found in a woman aged 40-49 years in good health. Some clones in this sample may be carry-over from other donors' samples. The sequencing input was PBMCs. This chain uses TRBV5-4 with TRBJ2-2; possibly TRBD1 or TRBD2 for D (5 bases each). The CDR3 loop reads CASSLGGTGELFF. The CDR3 region has the DNA TGTGCCAGCAGCTTGGGGGGGACCGGGGAGCTGTTTTTT.